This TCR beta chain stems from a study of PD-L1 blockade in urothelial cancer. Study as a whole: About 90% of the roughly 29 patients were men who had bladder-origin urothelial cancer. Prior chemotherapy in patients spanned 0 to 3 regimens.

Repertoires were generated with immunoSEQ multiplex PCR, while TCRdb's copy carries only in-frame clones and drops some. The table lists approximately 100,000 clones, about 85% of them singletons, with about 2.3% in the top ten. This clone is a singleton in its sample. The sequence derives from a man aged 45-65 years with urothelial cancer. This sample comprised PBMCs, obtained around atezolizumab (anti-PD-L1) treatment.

CDR3 amino acids: CATNFGTRNTEAFF. The CDR3 region has the DNA TGTGCCACCAATTTCGGGACAAGAAACACTGAAGCTTTCTTT. V and J are TRBV15 and TRBJ1-1; D is perhaps TRBD1 (6 bases). V lost 7 bases to trimming and J lost 2 bases, with 14 bases between them. The germline V gene encodes CDR1 LNHNV and CDR2 YYDKDF (reference sequence). The CDR3 is 14 amino acids.